This T cell receptor beta chain was observed in a study of siplizumab effects on memory and regulatory T cells. TCRdb keeps only in-frame clones here, not all; method: immunoSEQ multiplex PCR. Among approximately 92,000 clones, roughly 94% were seen once, and the ten largest hold approximately 1.5%. Concerning this clone: Its antigen remains unidentified.

Points from the study as a whole: Alloreactive sequences that could be traced to unstimulated CD4+ memory cells showed a significant reduction under siplizumab. In siplizumab cultures, the suppressive function of proliferating Tregs remained unconfirmed. Roughly 80-97% of proliferating CD4+ or CD8+ clones lacked an assignable naive or memory phenotype. Just a small share of alloreactive clones was traced back to unstimulated subsets.

The V and J ends lost 6 bases and 2 bases, in that order; junction bases with no gene match: 8. The germline V gene encodes CDR1 MNHEY and CDR2 SVGAGI. The CDR3 loop spans 15 amino acids. The V gene is TRBV6-5, the J gene TRBJ2-3; 7 nucleotides align to TRBD1. The sequencing input was non-Treg CD4+ T cells sorted from blood. The receptor was isolated from a human donor in good health. This chain's CDR3 is CASSRRTGNTDTQYF. CDR3 DNA: TGTGCCAGCAGCCGACGGACAGGAAACACAGATACGCAGTATTTT.